These 2 T cell receptor beta chains share one sample of origin, sequenced in a study of blood T cells in healthy people across ages. With a J-beta primer mix and a sample-barcoded 5' primer, a second PCR ran about 6 to 11 cycles. TCRdb reanalysed the 5' RACE reads using MiXCR and keeps one entry per CDR3 protein. The data show over 700,000 distinct CDR3 sequences, 50% to 65% seen once. Sequenced input: blood. The receptors derive from an elderly man in good health.

This clonotype was picked up a small number of times. The chain couples TRBV6-2 or TRBV6-3 to TRBJ2-7; 8 bases match TRBD2. Germline V CDR1 and CDR2: MNHEY, SVGEGT. The CDR3 loop spans 13 amino acids. With V trimmed by 7 bases and J by 2 bases, 4 bases remained unmatched. CDR3 residues: CASKVAGTYEQYF. As DNA, the CDR3 is TGTGCCAGCAAGGTAGCGGGAACCTACGAGCAGTACTTC.

This clonotype was counted a few times. V is TRBV2 and J is TRBJ2-1, with D unclear. Germline V gene lookup returns CDR1 SNHLY and CDR2 FYNNEI. The CDR3 length is 16 residues. The ends were cut back, 6 bases at V and 0 bases at J, with 15 bases in the middle. The CDR3 DNA reads TGTGCCAGCAGACGCGACTTGAGAGCCTCCTACAATGAGCAGTTCTTC. The encoded protein is CASRRDLRASYNEQFF.